A selection of T cell receptor beta chains follows, all from one sample in a study of blood T cell repertoires in COVID-19. Sequenced by immunoSEQ multiplex PCR; TCRdb stores in-frame clones only, minus some. The top ten hold 0.6% of the sample, which has approximately 440,000 clones, about nine tenths seen once. The sequencing input was PBMCs or T cells enriched from blood (not recorded which). These receptors were taken from a man younger than 35 who had recovered from COVID-19. Both conserved end residues are part of each CDR3. D genes are given only for firm matches. Size is omitted from some rows. Given values are once, few, many or a class for expanded clones.

CDR3 length,V gene,D gene,clone size,J gene,CDR3 protein,CDR3 DNA
14,TRBV5-1,TRBD1,NA,TRBJ1-2,CASSGGQGGYGYTF,TGCGCCAGCAGTGGGGGACAGGGCGGCTATGGCTACACCTTC
15,TRBV18,TRBD1,few,TRBJ1-1,CASSPPPQGGVEAFF,TGTGCCAGCTCACCACCGCCACAGGGGGGCGTTGAAGCTTTCTTT
12,TRBV6-2/TRBV6-3,TRBD1,NA,TRBJ2-7,CASSNPDRVWSF,TGTGCCAGCAGCAACCCGGACAGGGTTTGGTCCTTC
14,TRBV5-6,NA,NA,TRBJ2-7,CASSSGTGAYEQYF,TGTGCCAGCAGTTCCGGGACGGGGGCCTACGAGCAGTACTTC
16,TRBV27,TRBD1,few,TRBJ2-7,CASRLAFDRDFDEQYF,TGTGCCAGCAGATTGGCCTTCGACAGGGATTTCGACGAGCAGTACTTC
11,TRBV28,NA,NA,TRBJ2-1,CASSTASRQFF,TGTGCCAGCAGTACAGCTAGCCGACAGTTCTTC
12,TRBV6-5,NA,NA,TRBJ1-3,CAGSLSGNTIYF,TGTGCCGGCAGCCTCTCTGGAAACACCATATATTTT
13,TRBV7-9,NA,NA,TRBJ1-3,CASKSRAGNTIYF,TGTGCCAGCAAGTCGAGAGCTGGAAACACCATATATTTT
13,TRBV18,TRBD1,NA,TRBJ1-6,CASSPTGDSPLHF,TGTGCCAGCTCACCCACAGGGGATTCACCCCTCCACTTT
15,TRBV28,NA,NA,TRBJ1-4,CASSLEEGVNEKLFF,TGTGCCAGCAGTTTAGAAGAGGGGGTTAATGAAAAACTGTTTTTT
15,TRBV5-6,TRBD1,NA,TRBJ1-5,CASSLRTGINQPQHF,TGTGCCAGCAGCTTGAGGACAGGCATAAATCAGCCCCAGCATTTT
13,TRBV18,NA,NA,TRBJ2-1,CASSPPPGVRSFF,TGTGCCAGCTCACCACCGCCAGGGGTACGTTCATTCTTC
13,TRBV10-3,NA,NA,TRBJ1-5,CAGAGGGGQPQHF,TGTGCCGGAGCGGGAGGGGGAGGTCAGCCCCAGCATTTT
14,TRBV6-5,NA,once,TRBJ2-1,CASSPERVSSRQFF,TGTGCCAGCAGCCCCGAGCGTGTTAGCTCCAGGCAGTTCTTC
14,TRBV7-8,NA,NA,TRBJ2-1,CASSQALAGNEQFF,TGTGCCAGCAGCCAGGCACTAGCCGGCAATGAGCAGTTCTTC
14,TRBV10-3,TRBD2,NA,TRBJ2-1,CATSRDGGVDEQFF,TGTGCCACCAGTCGGGACGGGGGGGTAGATGAGCAGTTCTTC
15,TRBV9,NA,NA,TRBJ1-3,CASSVVPTSGNTIYF,TGTGCCAGCAGCGTAGTTCCTACTTCTGGAAACACCATATATTTT
18,TRBV10-1,TRBD2,once,TRBJ2-2,CASSPSRASGVNTGELFF,TGCGCCAGCAGCCCATCGCGGGCTAGCGGGGTGAACACCGGGGAGCTGTTTTTT
17,TRBV7-8,NA,NA,TRBJ1-4,CASSGDGQGSFNEKLFF,TGTGCCAGCAGCGGCGACGGGCAGGGAAGTTTTAATGAAAAACTGTTTTTT
14,TRBV27,TRBD1,NA,TRBJ1-2,CASSGNRGLHGYTF,TGTGCCAGCAGTGGGAACAGGGGGCTCCATGGCTACACCTTC
12,TRBV27,NA,NA,TRBJ1-2,CASSSQGHGYTF,TGTGCCAGCAGTTCACAGGGTCACGGCTACACCTTC
16,TRBV14,NA,NA,TRBJ1-2,CASSQVQQPGLPGYTF,TGTGCCAGCAGCCAAGTCCAGCAACCGGGACTTCCTGGCTACACCTTC
14,TRBV19,TRBD1,NA,TRBJ2-1,CASSPRTGTNEQFF,TGTGCCAGTAGTCCGCGGACAGGGACAAATGAGCAGTTCTTC
14,TRBV5-4,NA,NA,TRBJ2-5,CASSFRGGPETQYF,TGTGCCAGCAGCTTTAGGGGCGGCCCAGAGACCCAGTACTTC
13,TRBV4-1,NA,NA,TRBJ1-6,CASSQPESAPLHF,TGCGCCAGCAGCCAACCAGAATCCGCACCCCTCCACTTT
13,TRBV5-1,NA,NA,TRBJ2-7,CASTTGGGYEQYF,TGCGCCAGCACCACGGGCGGAGGATACGAGCAGTACTTC
16,TRBV7-9,TRBD1,NA,TRBJ2-7,CASSLGDRASSYEQYF,TGTGCCAGCAGCTTAGGCGACAGGGCGAGCTCCTACGAGCAGTACTTC